Listed below are T cell receptor beta chains from one sample, sequenced in a study of T cells in localized non-small cell lung cancer. Clones were sequenced by immunoSEQ multiplex PCR, and TCRdb holds only the in-frame ones, with some missing. Here the sample spans roughly 40,000 clones, around 86% being singletons. The starting material was peripheral blood mononuclear cells, obtained before any cancer treatment. The receptors originated from a male donor aged 60 or over with stage II lung adenocarcinoma. Each CDR3 is given with its conserved first and last residue. D genes are given only for firm matches. Not every row has a clone size; where given, it reads once, few, many or a size class.

V gene	J gene	D gene	clone size	CDR3 protein	CDR3 DNA
TRBV4-3	TRBJ2-5	.	.	CASSQDVGAGETQYF	TGCGCCAGCAGCCAAGATGTGGGCGCTGGAGAGACCCAGTACTTC
TRBV6-6	TRBJ1-5	.	.	CASSSSTGQPQHF	TGTGCCAGCAGTTCATCTACAGGTCAGCCCCAGCATTTT
TRBV6-1	TRBJ1-2	TRBD1	few	CASSWDRLSNYGYTF	TGTGCCAGCAGTTGGGACAGATTATCTAACTATGGCTACACCTTC
TRBV28	TRBJ2-1	TRBD2	.	CASSFRGLAGGMVNEQFF	TGTGCCAGCAGTTTTAGGGGACTAGCGGGGGGAATGGTCAATGAGCAGTTCTTC
TRBV6-6	TRBJ2-2	.	.	CASSYKAGNTGELFF	TGTGCCAGCAGTTACAAAGCGGGCAACACCGGGGAGCTGTTTTTT
TRBV7-9	TRBJ1-3	.	.	CASSRLGRISGNTIYF	TGTGCCAGCAGCCGACTTGGACGGATCTCTGGAAACACCATATATTTT
TRBV19	TRBJ1-5	.	.	CASSPNPTGFQPQHF	TGTGCCAGTAGTCCCAACCCTACAGGGTTTCAGCCCCAGCATTTT
TRBV25-1	TRBJ2-5	.	few	CASRRTAQETQYF	TGTGCCAGCAGACGGACAGCTCAAGAGACCCAGTACTTC
TRBV7-9	TRBJ1-3	.	.	CASSSRGVSSGNTIYF	TGTGCCAGCAGCTCACGGGGAGTTAGCTCTGGAAACACCATATATTTT
TRBV7-8	TRBJ1-2	.	.	CASSPRGQPPNYGYTF	TGTGCCAGCAGCCCCCGGGGGCAGCCTCCTAACTATGGCTACACCTTC
TRBV7-2	TRBJ1-2	.	once	CASSSSQLYGYTF	TGTGCCAGCAGCTCTTCACAGCTCTATGGCTACACCTTC
TRBV28	TRBJ2-7	.	.	CASSATIGSYEQYF	TGTGCCAGCAGTGCTACTATTGGCTCCTACGAGCAGTACTTC
TRBV7-9	TRBJ2-5	.	.	CASSFGETQYF	TGTGCCAGCAGCTTTGGGGAGACCCAGTACTTC
TRBV28	TRBJ1-3	.	once	CAIGGGNTIYF	TGTGCCATCGGTGGAGGAAACACCATATATTTT
TRBV6-5	TRBJ1-1	.	.	CASSNGVRTEAFF	TGTGCCAGCAGTAACGGTGTACGGACTGAAGCTTTCTTT
TRBV10-2	TRBJ2-3	TRBD2	.	CASSQLLGGSGNTDMQYF	TGCGCCAGCTCCCAACTCCTGGGGGGTAGCGGGAACACAGATATGCAGTATTTT
TRBV11-2	TRBJ2-1	.	.	CASSFTGVGQFF	TGTGCCAGCAGTTTTACCGGGGTCGGGCAGTTCTTC
TRBV2	TRBJ1-1	.	.	CASIVDRNTEAFF	TGTGCCAGCATTGTTGACAGAAACACTGAAGCTTTCTTT
TRBV11-2	TRBJ1-1	.	.	CASSLETAGVANTEAFF	TGTGCCAGCAGCTTAGAGACCGCTGGGGTGGCGAACACTGAAGCTTTCTTT
TRBV28	TRBJ2-1	TRBD1	.	CASSPRGTGQFF	TGTGCCAGCAGTCCCCGAGGGACAGGGCAGTTCTTC
TRBV30	TRBJ2-5	.	.	CAWDYSGETQYF	TGTGCCTGGGATTATAGTGGGGAGACCCAGTACTTC
TRBV5-4	TRBJ2-1	TRBD1	.	CASSERQGYEQFF	TGTGCCAGCAGCGAAAGACAGGGGTATGAGCAGTTCTTC
TRBV9	TRBJ2-5	TRBD2	.	CASSLSGSPQETQYF	TGTGCCAGCAGTCTTAGCGGGAGCCCCCAAGAGACCCAGTACTTC
TRBV14	TRBJ2-2	.	.	CASSPYTGNTGELFF	TGTGCCAGCAGTCCATACACAGGGAACACCGGGGAGCTGTTTTTT
TRBV6-1	TRBJ2-7	.	.	CASSYTYEQYF	TGTGCCAGCAGTTACACTTACGAGCAGTACTTC
TRBV18	TRBJ1-1	.	.	CASSATDATGMGAEAFF	TGTGCCAGCTCAGCAACCGACGCCACAGGGATGGGCGCTGAAGCTTTCTTT
TRBV5-1	TRBJ1-5	.	.	CASAQGSNQPQHF	TGCGCCAGCGCTCAGGGAAGCAATCAGCCCCAGCATTTT
TRBV7-9	TRBJ2-3	.	.	CASSLGLALADTQYF	TGTGCCAGCAGCTTGGGGCTAGCCCTCGCGGATACGCAGTATTTT
TRBV6-5	TRBJ2-1	.	.	CASSYTPGNEQFF	TGTGCCAGCAGTTACACCCCAGGCAATGAGCAGTTCTTC
TRBV9	TRBJ1-1	.	.	CASSVEGNTEAFF	TGTGCCAGCAGCGTAGAGGGGAACACTGAAGCTTTCTTT
TRBV7-9	TRBJ2-5	.	.	CASSLRRQFQETQYF	TGTGCCAGCAGCTTAAGGAGACAGTTCCAAGAGACCCAGTACTTC
TRBV6-5	TRBJ1-1	.	.	CASSASQGMNTEAFF	TGTGCCAGCAGTGCCTCGCAGGGGATGAACACTGAAGCTTTCTTT